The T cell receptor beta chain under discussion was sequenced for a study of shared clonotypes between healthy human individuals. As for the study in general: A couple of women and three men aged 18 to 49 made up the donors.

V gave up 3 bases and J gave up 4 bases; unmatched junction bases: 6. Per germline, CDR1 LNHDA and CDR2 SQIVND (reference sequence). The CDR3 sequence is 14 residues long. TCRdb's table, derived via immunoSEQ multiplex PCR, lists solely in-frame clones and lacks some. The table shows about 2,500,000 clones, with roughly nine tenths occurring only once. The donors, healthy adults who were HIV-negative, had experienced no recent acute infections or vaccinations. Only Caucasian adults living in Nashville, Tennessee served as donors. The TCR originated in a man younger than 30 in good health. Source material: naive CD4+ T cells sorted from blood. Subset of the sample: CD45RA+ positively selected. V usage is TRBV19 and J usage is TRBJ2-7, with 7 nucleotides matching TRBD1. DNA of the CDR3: TGTGCCAGTAGTATGGGACAGATTTTTTACGAGCAGTACTTC. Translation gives CASSMGQIFYEQYF. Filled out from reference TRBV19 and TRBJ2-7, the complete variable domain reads DGGITQSPKYLFRKEGQNVTLSCEQNLNHDAMYWYRQDPGQGLRLIYYSQIVNDFQKGDIAEGYSVSREKKESFPLTVTSAQKNPTAFYLCASSMGQIFYEQYFGPGTRLTVT.